The next 11 T cell receptor beta chains were all read from a single sample in a study of control samples from healthy donors and cancer patients. This table comes from immunoSEQ multiplex PCR, and its TCRdb copy is limited to in-frame clones, with some not included. The data contain some 150,000 clones, roughly 95% of them seen just once; the ten biggest clones take up approximately 0.93%. Sequencing was performed on blood. The source of these receptors is a woman aged 25 to 45 in good health.

This chain uses TRBV6-5 with TRBJ1-2; D is possibly TRBD1 (5 bases). The CDR3 consists of 13 residues. Per germline, CDR1 MNHEY and CDR2 SVGAGI. Trimming stripped 6 bases from V and 8 bases from J, with 16 bases between. The CDR3: CASSRSRWGGYTF. CDR3 sequence (DNA): TGTGCCAGCAGCCGAAGCCGGTGGGGCGGCTACACCTTC.

The chain uses TRBV7-2 and TRBJ1-5; TRBD1 aligns across 8 bases. This CDR3 region has 15 residues. Germline trimming cut 1 base from V and 5 bases from J; bases unmatched to any gene: 4. Germline V gene sequence: CDR1 SGHTA, CDR2 FQGNSA. CDR3 nucleotide sequence: TGTGCCAGCAGCTTAGGGTCAGGGGGCCATCAGCCCCAGCATTTT. As protein: CASSLGSGGHQPQHF.

This chain links TRBV6-6 with TRBJ2-7, with 16 bases aligning to TRBD2. Germline assignment: CDR1 MNHNY and CDR2 SVGAGI (reference sequence). V lost 5 bases, J lost 5 bases, and 15 bases stayed unmatched. The CDR3 contains 19 residues. The CDR3 nucleotides are TGTGCCAGCAGTCTAACGTCACCGGGACTAGCGGGAGGGTCCCACGAGCAGTACTTC. Amino acids: CASSLTSPGLAGGSHEQYF.

The chain combines TRBV3-1 (or the pseudogene TRBV3-2) with TRBJ1-2; 7 bases match TRBD1. Germline loops: CDR1 LGHDT, CDR2 YNNKEL (reference sequence). The V segment lost 5 bases and the J segment 8 bases; nucleotides outside the gene matches: 8. This CDR3 is built from 13 residues. The CDR3 nucleotides are TGTGCCAGCAGCTTCACAGGGGAGCGCGGCTACACCTTC. Its protein product is CASSFTGERGYTF.

The rearrangement joins TRBV20-1 to TRBJ2-4; 8 bases are a match to TRBD2. Germline lookup yields CDR1 DFQATT and CDR2 SNEGSKA (reference sequence). Trimming removed 3 bases from V and 6 bases from J; junction bases left unmatched: 13. CDR3 length: 16 residues. The CDR3 DNA follows: TGCAGTGCTAGTAAGAGGCCCGCCGGGGGGGGAAACATTCAGTACTTC. Translating gives CSASKRPAGGGNIQYF.

The V and J genes are TRBV6-5 and TRBJ1-6; D is unresolved. V shed 7 bases and J shed 10 bases, with 17 bases lying between them. The CDR3 length is 14 residues. Germline loops: CDR1 MNHEY, CDR2 SVGAGI. The CDR3 protein is CASKPRLGPSPLHF. CDR3 bases: TGTGCCAGCAAACCACGCCTCGGGCCCTCACCCCTCCACTTT.

The genes are TRBV29-1 and TRBJ1-2, with unresolved D. This CDR3 comprises 13 residues. V lost 1 base, J lost 7 bases, and 13 bases lay in between. Per the germline V gene, CDR1 is SQVTM and CDR2 is ANQGSEA. This CDR3 is CSVEAWEKGGYTF. CDR3 DNA: TGCAGCGTTGAAGCTTGGGAGAAAGGTGGCTACACCTTC.

The chain uses TRBV14 and TRBJ1-1; possibly TRBD1 for D (6 bases). This CDR3 comprises 15 residues. The V end was cut by 4 bases, the J end by 5 bases, with 17 bases between. Germline V lookup: CDR1 SGHDN, CDR2 FVKESK. This CDR3 reads CASSLLDGGLTEAFF. The CDR3 DNA is TGTGCCAGCAGCCTCCTAGACGGGGGGCTTACTGAAGCTTTCTTT.

This clone was observed a single time. The gene calls are TRBV15 and TRBJ2-7; possibly TRBD2 for D (5 bases). The germline gives CDR1 LNHNV, CDR2 YYDKDF (reference sequence). V gave up 3 bases and J gave up 0 bases, with 15 bases separating them. This CDR3 contains 16 residues. CDR3 protein: CATSSAQTGFSYEQYF. DNA for the CDR3: TGTGCCACCAGCAGTGCCCAGACGGGGTTCTCCTACGAGCAGTACTTC.

The rearrangement uses TRBV28 and TRBJ2-7, with 11 bases fitting TRBD1. This CDR3 region has 16 residues. Germline-derived CDR1 and CDR2 are MDHEN and SYDVKM. The junction had 10 bases not matched to a gene; V was cut back by 6 bases and J by 3 bases. The CDR3 bases are TGTGCCAGCAGAGACGCCGGGACAGGGGGAGTCTACGAGCAGTACTTC. This translates into CASRDAGTGGVYEQYF.

V usage is TRBV7-9 and J usage is TRBJ2-1; possible D gene TRBD1, 7 bases. The CDR3 consists of 16 residues. Trimming removed 7 bases at V and 3 bases at J, with 19 bases between. Germline V gene lookup returns CDR1 SEHNR and CDR2 FQNEAQ (reference sequence). CDR3 amino acids: CASTPGGGQSYNEQFF. Written as DNA, the CDR3 is TGTGCCAGCACCCCCGGAGGGGGACAGAGCTACAATGAGCAGTTCTTC.